The 19 T cell receptor beta chains below come from one sample, sequenced in a study of shared clonotypes between healthy human individuals. The method was immunoSEQ multiplex PCR; TCRdb's version includes in-frame clones alone and lacks a portion of them. This sample has over a million clones, with around 78% found just once. Sequenced sample: memory CD4+ T cells from PBMCs. The subset: CD45RA-negative fraction. These receptors were taken from a man younger than 30 in good health. Some clones in this sample may be carry-over from other donors' samples.

V usage is TRBV18 and J usage is TRBJ2-2, with D unclear. Trimming removed 4 bases at V and 6 bases at J, with 6 bases between. The length of the CDR3 is 12 residues. Germline-derived CDR1 and CDR2 are KGHSH and LQKENI. CDR3 DNA: TGTGCCAGCTCACGGCTAGCCGGGGAGCTGTTTTTT. Amino acid sequence: CASSRLAGELFF.

As regards this clone: This same CDR3 is encoded by further DNA sequences in the sample. The chain links TRBV2 to TRBJ2-2, with D possibly TRBD2 on 5 matching bases. Germline loops: CDR1 SNHLY, CDR2 FYNNEI. Trimming left V 5 bases short and J 1 base short, with 5 bases between. The CDR3 runs 13 residues. CDR3 nucleotides: TGTGCCAGCAGTCGGGAGAACACCGGGGAGCTGTTTTTT. This encodes CASSRENTGELFF.

Note on this clone: This may stem from a read error, because a much larger clone lies one nucleotide away. This sequence joins TRBV25-1 and TRBJ1-2, with TRBD1 identical over 9 bases. The V gene end was trimmed by 5 bases and the J gene end by 4 bases; junction bases not matched to a gene: 2. The germline gives CDR1 MGHDK, CDR2 SYGVNS. CDR3 size: 13 residues. CDR3 protein: CASSPTGGYGYTF. The CDR3 coding sequence is TGTGCCAGCAGTCCGACAGGGGGCTATGGCTACACCTTC.

In its sample, this clone was seen once. This chain links TRBV20-1 with TRBJ1-2; D may be TRBD1 (6 bases). The CDR3 length is 11 residues. CDR1 is DFQATT and CDR2 is SNEGSKA in the germline V gene (reference sequence). CDR3 bases: TGCTCCGGTAGGGGGGGGTATGGCTACACCTTC. This codes for CSGRGGYGYTF.

This clone showed up just once. This chain joins TRBV7-2 and TRBJ2-5; D may be TRBD1 (6 bases). The end of the DNA aligns better with TRBJ2-7, so the J call may be wrong. The CDR3 length is 16 residues. CDR1 and CDR2 from the germline V gene are SGHTA and FQGNSA. CDR3 coding DNA: TGTGCCAGCAGCTTATACGGCGACAGGTACGACTACGAGCAGTACTTC. Protein: CASSLYGDRYDYEQYF.

CDR3 DNA: TGTGCCAGCAGCCTTCAACAGGGGGCTGTGGTAGGAAAACTGTTTTTT. Its protein product is CASSLQQGAVVGKLFF. The chain joins TRBV7-2 to TRBJ1-4; 9 nucleotides align to TRBD1. Trimming removed 5 bases from V and 10 bases from J; junction bases left unmatched: 14. The germline V gene has CDR1 SGHTA and CDR2 FQGNSA. The CDR3 is 16 amino acids.

The V and J genes are TRBV9 and TRBJ2-5; TRBD1 aligns across 7 bases. From germline, CDR1 is SGDLS and CDR2 YYNGEE. The J segment lost 4 bases and the V segment lost 2 bases, leaving 2 bases of the junction unmatched. The CDR3 contains 13 residues. CDR3 sequence (DNA): TGTGCCAGCAGCGTTAGGACAGGAGAGACCCAGTACTTC. Translated, it gives CASSVRTGETQYF.

The chain has TRBV28 and TRBJ1-2, with a weak D call TRBD1 (6 bases). Germline CDR1 reads MDHEN; CDR2 reads SYDVKM. Deletions cut 5 bases from V and 2 bases from J, with 12 bases between. The CDR3 totals 14 residues. CDR3 sequence: CASSRGDGNYGYTF. The CDR3 DNA reads as TGTGCCAGCAGTAGGGGGGACGGCAACTATGGCTACACCTTC.

This rearrangement joins TRBV13 to TRBJ2-5; the D is unclear. Germline V gene data show CDR1 as PRHDT and CDR2 as FYEKMQ (reference sequence). CDR3 length: 11 residues. Trimming removed 5 bases at V and 2 bases at J, with 3 bases between. Here the CDR3 DNA reads TGTGCCAGCAGCACTCAAGAGACCCAGTACTTC. Residues: CASSTQETQYF.

The rearrangement uses TRBV7-9 and TRBJ2-2; no clear D gene. Germline V gives CDR1 SEHNR, CDR2 FQNEAQ (reference sequence). The CDR3 has 13 residues. Trimming stripped 8 bases from V and 1 base from J, with 8 bases between. CDR3 sequence: CASGRLNTGELFF. The CDR3 coding sequence is TGTGCCAGCGGGCGATTGAACACCGGGGAGCTGTTTTTT. Variable domain in full (rest from reference TRBV7-9 and TRBJ2-2): DTGVSQNPRHKITKRGQNVTFRCDPISEHNRLYWYRQTLGQGPEFLTYFQNEAQLEKSRLLSDRFSAERPKGSFSTLEIQRTEQGDSAMYLCASGRLNTGELFFGEGSRLTVL.

V usage is TRBV5-1 and J usage is TRBJ1-1; no firm D call. Germline V gives CDR1 SGHRS, CDR2 YFSETQ. The CDR3 runs 13 residues. Trimming took off 2 bases at V and 4 bases at J, with 9 bases between the two ends. The CDR3 protein is CASSFEGFTEAFF. CDR3 DNA: TGCGCCAGCAGCTTTGAGGGTTTCACTGAAGCTTTCTTT.

The V call is TRBV29-1, the J call TRBJ2-7, with 9 bases matching TRBD1. Losses at the gene ends were 4 bases for V and 5 bases for J; bases not matched to a gene: 9. The CDR3 is made up of 14 amino acids. The germline CDR1 and CDR2 sequences are SQVTM and ANQGSEA. CDR3 in DNA: TGCAGCGTTGTTTCCGGGACAGGGACTAACGAGCAGTACTTC. It is translated as CSVVSGTGTNEQYF.

A few counts support this clone. The chain is built from TRBV2 and TRBJ2-5, with 7 positions matching TRBD1. With V trimmed by 7 bases and J by 2 bases, 4 bases remained unmatched. This CDR3 has 13 residues. CDR1 SNHLY and CDR2 FYNNEI come from the germline V gene. For the CDR3, the DNA is TGTGCCAGCACCGGGACAGCTCAAGAGACCCAGTACTTC. Translation: CASTGTAQETQYF.

The genes are TRBV10-1 and TRBJ2-5, with TRBD2 matching over 8 bases. Germline V lookup: CDR1 WNHNN, CDR2 SYGVQD (reference sequence). The CDR3 has 15 residues. V shed 5 bases and J 4 bases; nucleotides not matched to a gene: 9. For the CDR3, the DNA is TGCGCCAGCAGTACCTCCGGACGGGGGGGAGAGACCCAGTACTTC. Protein product: CASSTSGRGGETQYF.

This clone showed up just a few times. V is TRBV19 and J is TRBJ2-3, with D perhaps matching TRBD1 (6 bases). This CDR3 comprises 15 residues. With 5 bases removed from V and 4 bases from J, the gap between germline ends came to 16 bases. CDR1 and CDR2 from the germline V gene are LNHDA and SQIVND (reference sequence). CDR3 DNA: TGTGCCAGTAGTTCGTACAGGGTCGCATCAGATACGCAGTATTTT. As protein: CASSSYRVASDTQYF.

The chain carries TRBV5-6 and TRBJ2-1; 10 nucleotides match TRBD2. V shed 4 bases, J shed 7 bases, and the junction held 8 bases outside the gene matches. CDR1 SGHDT and CDR2 YYEEEE come from the germline V gene. CDR3 size: 15 residues. The CDR3 protein is CASSPDLLAGNEQFF. In DNA form, the CDR3 reads TGTGCCAGCAGCCCGGACCTACTAGCGGGAAATGAGCAGTTCTTC.

V is TRBV2 and J is TRBJ2-2; D not resolved. The V end was cut by 7 bases, the J end by 4 bases, with 7 bases between. CDR3 length: 12 residues. Per the germline V gene, CDR1 is SNHLY and CDR2 is FYNNEI. CDR3: CASTLGTGELFF. DNA for the CDR3: TGTGCCAGCACTCTTGGCACCGGGGAGCTGTTTTTT.

The CDR3 sequence is CASRERVDRYYNEQFF. The CDR3 coding sequence is TGTGCCAGCAGGGAGAGGGTAGACAGGTACTACAATGAGCAGTTCTTC. The J gene is TRBJ2-1, the V gene TRBV2, with D maybe TRBD1 (6 bases). V was cut by 6 bases and J by 3 bases, with 18 bases left in between. The germline gives CDR1 SNHLY, CDR2 FYNNEI. This CDR3 is built from 16 residues.

The chain recombines TRBV4-1 with TRBJ1-1; D is unclear. Germline V gene lookup returns CDR1 MGHRA and CDR2 YSYEKL. CDR3 size: 14 residues. V was pared by 5 bases and J by 0 bases, with 10 bases between. CDR3 nucleotide sequence: TGCGCCAGCAGCTTCAGTGGCATGAACACTGAAGCTTTCTTT. Protein: CASSFSGMNTEAFF.